A single sample gave rise to the 27 T cell receptor beta chains below, sequenced in a study of cytomegalovirus exposure and HLA in healthy donors. The PCR had 60 Vbeta and 13 Jbeta primers. Produced via immunoSEQ multiplex PCR; TCRdb's table is partial and in-frame only. The sample includes over 150,000 clones. The sequenced sample was PBMCs. The receptors shown here come from a boy aged 5 to 17 in good health and CMV-seronegative.

The chain combines TRBV5-4 with TRBJ2-7, with 8 positions matching TRBD2. The CDR3 extends over 15 amino acids. CDR1 is SGHNT, CDR2 YYREEE, per germline (reference sequence). The V gene end was trimmed by 2 bases and the J gene end by 6 bases; junction bases not matched to a gene: 10. CDR3 DNA: TGTGCCAGCAGCTTTCGGGGGGGTCGGCCGGGCGAGCAGTACTTC. Translation: CASSFRGGRPGEQYF.

This chain connects TRBV28 to TRBJ1-1, with a possible D match to TRBD1 (6 bases). The CDR3 spans 12 residues. CDR1 and CDR2 (germline): MDHEN, SYDVKM. V lost 11 bases, J lost 6 bases, and 16 bases lay in between. CDR3 bases: TGTGCCGCCACAGGGTTTAGTGCTGAAGCTTTCTTT. It translates to CAATGFSAEAFF.

The chain has TRBV6-6 and TRBJ2-2; D is undetermined. The CDR3 loop spans 13 amino acids. Looked up from germline, CDR1 is MNHNY and CDR2 is SVGAGI (reference sequence). V was cut by 2 bases and J by 6 bases, with 7 bases left in between. CDR3 residues: CASSYLSPGELFF. The CDR3 coding sequence is TGTGCCAGCAGTTACCTCTCTCCCGGGGAGCTGTTTTTT.

The genes are TRBV4-1 and TRBJ2-1; 9 nucleotides match TRBD1. Germline CDR1 and CDR2: MGHRA and YSYEKL. The CDR3 length is 17 residues. V gave up 0 bases and J gave up 8 bases; unmatched junction bases: 11. CDR3 bases: TGCGCCAGCAGCCAAGAAGGCGGGACAGGGACTTTCGATGAGCAGTTCTTC. Its protein is CASSQEGGTGTFDEQFF.

This chain connects TRBV9 to TRBJ2-3; 8 bases agree with TRBD2. The J segment lost 4 bases and the V segment lost 7 bases, leaving 8 bases of the junction unmatched. CDR3 length: 14 amino acids. CDR1 is SGDLS, CDR2 YYNGEE, per germline. The CDR3 coding sequence is TGTGCCAGCGGACGAAGCGGGGGCGCAGATACGCAGTATTTT. Translation: CASGRSGGADTQYF.

The chain combines TRBV10-3 with TRBJ1-6; TRBD1 matches 11 bases. V lost 2 bases and J lost 9; bases outside the gene matches: 0. This CDR3 is built from 14 residues. Germline lookup yields CDR1 ENHRY and CDR2 SYGVKD. CDR3 DNA sequence: TGTGCCATCAGTGAGGGGACAGGGGGTTCACCCCTCCACTTT. It translates to CAISEGTGGSPLHF.

The chain links TRBV20-1 to TRBJ2-5; D may be TRBD2 (5 bases). From germline, CDR1 is DFQATT and CDR2 SNEGSKA (reference sequence). Trimming left V 6 bases short and J 5 bases short, with 7 bases between. This CDR3 spans 10 amino acids. CDR3 nucleotide sequence: TGCAGTGCCGGGGTGGAGACCCAGTACTTC. Amino acids: CSAGVETQYF.

CDR3 sequence reads: CASSFGGGGYGYTF. The CDR3 DNA reads as TGTGCCAGCAGTTTCGGTGGGGGGGGCTATGGCTACACCTTC. This chain links TRBV28 with TRBJ1-2; tentative D call: TRBD1 (5 bases). This CDR3 spans 14 amino acids. The germline CDR1 and CDR2 sequences are MDHEN and SYDVKM. Trimming shortened V by 3 bases and J by 4 bases, and 12 bases separated the two germline ends.

This chain joins TRBV5-4 and TRBJ2-1; 11 bases align to TRBD2. Trimming at V came to 0 bases and at J to 3 bases, leaving 8 bases not matched to a gene. The CDR3 is made up of 18 amino acids. The germline V gene has CDR1 SGHNT and CDR2 YYREEE (reference sequence). The CDR3 nucleotides are TGTGCCAGCAGCTTGGATGTAGCGGGGGGGCAAATCTACAATGAGCAGTTCTTC. Encoded protein: CASSLDVAGGQIYNEQFF.

The chain couples TRBV9 to TRBJ1-2; 7 bases are a match to TRBD1. Germline CDR1 and CDR2: SGDLS and YYNGEE. Unmatched junction bases numbered 13, after V lost 3 bases and J lost 5 bases. The CDR3 sequence is 16 residues long. DNA for the CDR3: TGTGCCAGCAGCGGCACCGGGACAGAAAAACCGTATGGCTACACCTTC. Encoded protein: CASSGTGTEKPYGYTF. Complete variable domain (other parts from reference TRBV9 and TRBJ1-2): DSGVTQTPKHLITATGQRVTLRCSPRSGDLSVYWYQQSLDQGLQFLIQYYNGEERAKGNILERFSAQQFPDLHSELNLSSLELGDSALYFCASSGTGTEKPYGYTFGSGTRLTVV.

In the case of this clone: This sample also contains other DNA sequences that code for the same CDR3. The rearrangement uses TRBV4-1 and TRBJ1-1, with 10 bases identical to TRBD1. This CDR3 has 15 residues. The germline gives CDR1 MGHRA, CDR2 YSYEKL. V shed 1 base, J shed 3 bases, and the junction held 2 bases outside the gene matches. CDR3 DNA sequence: TGCGCCAGCAGCCAAGGACAGGGGGCTGACACTGAAGCTTTCTTT. Translation: CASSQGQGADTEAFF.

This sequence joins TRBV5-1 and TRBJ1-5; maybe TRBD1 (5 bases). V was cut by 1 base and J by 4 bases, with 12 bases left in between. Per the germline V gene, CDR1 is SGHRS and CDR2 is YFSETQ. The CDR3 has 15 residues. The CDR3 sequence: CASSLSGAGNQPQHF. For the CDR3, the DNA is TGCGCCAGCAGCTTGAGCGGGGCCGGGAATCAGCCCCAGCATTTT. Together with reference TRBV5-1 and TRBJ1-5, the CDR3 gives the full variable domain: KAGVTQTPRYLIKTRGQQVTLSCSPISGHRSVSWYQQTPGQGLQFLFEYFSETQRNKGNFPGRFSGRQFSNSRSEMNVSTLELGDSALYLCASSLSGAGNQPQHFGDGTRLSIL.

The genes are TRBV13 and TRBJ1-2; D perhaps matches TRBD1 (5 bases). Trimming took off 8 bases at V and 2 bases at J, with 15 bases between the two ends. Germline loops: CDR1 PRHDT, CDR2 FYEKMQ (reference sequence). This CDR3 has 14 residues. The CDR3 spells CASRDSTLNYGYTF. The CDR3, as DNA: TGTGCCAGCCGCGACAGCACTCTCAACTATGGCTACACCTTC.

V gene TRBV7-2 combines with J gene TRBJ2-5; 7 bases line up with TRBD2. Germline V gene sequence: CDR1 SGHTA, CDR2 FQGNSA. V trimming: 2 bases; J trimming: 6 bases; junction bases outside the gene matches: 9. CDR3 length equals 15 residues. In DNA, the CDR3 is TGTGCCAGCAGCTTACGAGCGGGAACGACGAAGACCCAGTACTTC. Its translation is CASSLRAGTTKTQYF.

This sequence joins TRBV7-9 and TRBJ2-1; TRBD1 aligns across 9 bases. Trimming took 3 bases from V and 8 from J; bases not matched to a gene: 11. The CDR3 contains 16 residues. Per the germline V gene, CDR1 is SEHNR and CDR2 is FQNEAQ (reference sequence). Here the CDR3 DNA reads TGTGCCAGCAGCTTCCCCGGGACAGGGTGGCCGGATGAGCAGTTCTTC. Translated: CASSFPGTGWPDEQFF.

The chain recombines TRBV7-8 with TRBJ2-2, with 9 nucleotides matching TRBD2. The junction had 4 bases not matched to a gene; V was cut back by 3 bases and J by 2 bases. The CDR3 sequence is 16 residues long. Germline V lookup: CDR1 SGHVS, CDR2 FQNEAQ. The CDR3 region has the DNA TGTGCCAGCAGCTTCCTAGCGGGGCGTAACACCGGGGAGCTGTTTTTT. The encoded protein is CASSFLAGRNTGELFF.

The chain couples TRBV7-2 to TRBJ2-3; D not resolved. Germline assignment: CDR1 SGHTA and CDR2 FQGNSA. Trimming took 7 bases from V and 2 from J, leaving 4 bases between them. The CDR3 totals 11 residues. The CDR3: CASIYTDTQYF. The CDR3 bases are TGTGCCAGCATCTACACAGATACGCAGTATTTT.

CDR3 in amino acids: CASPPAGESIDEQYF. CDR3 DNA sequence: TGTGCCAGCCCCCCGGCAGGGGAAAGTATCGACGAGCAGTACTTC. The chain has TRBV28 and TRBJ2-7; possibly TRBD1 for D (6 bases). Germline V CDR1 and CDR2: MDHEN, SYDVKM. V lost 8 bases, J lost 5 bases, and 22 bases lay in between. The CDR3 extends over 15 amino acids. Full variable domain (rest looked up from reference TRBV28 and TRBJ2-7): DVKVTQSSRYLVKRTGEKVFLECVQDMDHENMFWYRQDPGLGLRLIYFSYDVKMKEKGDIPEGYSVSREKKERFSLILESASTNQTSMYLCASPPAGESIDEQYFGPGTRLTVT.

The gene calls are TRBV15 and TRBJ1-2, with 7 bases lining up with TRBD1. The CDR3 loop spans 17 amino acids. With 0 bases clipped from V and 8 bases from J, the junction kept 15 bases outside the gene matches. Germline assignment: CDR1 LNHNV and CDR2 YYDKDF (reference sequence). CDR3 protein: CATSRDSLGQAARGYTF. The CDR3 DNA follows: TGTGCCACCAGCAGAGATTCTCTTGGACAGGCGGCGCGAGGCTACACCTTC.

This sequence joins TRBV27 and TRBJ2-7; a possible D gene is TRBD1 (6 bases). The CDR3 contains 12 residues. V was trimmed by 3 bases and J by 6 bases, leaving 9 bases between them. Germline-derived CDR1 and CDR2 are MNHEY and SMNVEV (reference sequence). CDR3 bases: TGTGCCAGCAGTTTTCAGGGGACCGAGCAGTACTTC. It yields the protein CASSFQGTEQYF.

The chain combines TRBV2 with TRBJ2-5, with D possibly TRBD2 on 6 matching bases. In germline, CDR1 is SNHLY, CDR2 FYNNEI. The CDR3 length is 16 residues. Trimming removed 2 bases at V and 4 bases at J, with 17 bases between. The DNA of the CDR3 is TGTGCCAGCAGTGAATCGGACTATGGGGGTAGAGAGACCCAGTACTTC. Translated, it gives CASSESDYGGRETQYF.

This sequence joins TRBV5-6 and TRBJ1-2, with D possibly matching TRBD1 (6 bases). Trimming took 4 bases from V and 3 from J, leaving 16 bases between them. CDR1 SGHDT and CDR2 YYEEEE come from the germline V gene. The CDR3 consists of 15 residues. The CDR3 spells CASSPQPDRYYGYTF. The CDR3 region has the DNA TGTGCCAGCAGCCCACAGCCCGACAGGTACTATGGCTACACCTTC.

The CDR3 DNA follows: TGTGCCAGCTCACCACCGGGCAGGATCAATCAGCCCCAGCATTTT. This translates into CASSPPGRINQPQHF. The chain uses TRBV18 and TRBJ1-5; D is unresolved. CDR1 and CDR2 from the germline V gene are KGHSH and LQKENI. The CDR3 extends over 15 amino acids. Between the trimmed V and J ends, which lost 0 bases and 3 bases, there was a span of 9 bases.

V usage is TRBV5-4 and J usage is TRBJ2-3, with TRBD2 matching 7 bases. V lost 2 bases and J lost 0; bases outside the gene matches: 6. CDR1 is SGHNT and CDR2 is YYREEE in the germline V gene (reference sequence). The CDR3 extends over 16 amino acids. The chain's CDR3 is CASSLASGTSTDTQYF. CDR3 nucleotide sequence: TGTGCCAGCAGCTTAGCTAGCGGTACTAGCACAGATACGCAGTATTTT.

This chain joins TRBV5-1 and TRBJ1-1, with D perhaps TRBD1 (5 bases). V lost 4 bases, J lost 4 bases, and 14 bases lay in between. There are 14 residues in the CDR3. Looked up from germline, CDR1 is SGHRS and CDR2 is YFSETQ. CDR3 coding DNA: TGCGCCAGCAGCGACGGGGGGGGTGGCACTGAAGCTTTCTTT. Residues: CASSDGGGGTEAFF.

The V gene is TRBV15, the J gene TRBJ1-5, with D unresolved. V gave up 5 bases and J gave up 5 bases, with 10 bases separating them. The CDR3 loop spans 13 amino acids. The V gene's germline CDR1 is LNHNV and CDR2 YYDKDF (reference sequence). The CDR3 nucleotides read TGTGCCACCAGCGATAGTCAAGATCAGCCCCAGCATTTT. Translated: CATSDSQDQPQHF. Variable domain in full (rest from reference TRBV15 and TRBJ1-5): DAMVIQNPRYQVTQFGKPVTLSCSQTLNHNVMYWYQQKSSQAPKLLFHYYDKDFNNEADTPDNFQSRRPNTSFCFLDIRSPGLGDTAMYLCATSDSQDQPQHFGDGTRLSIL.

This chain connects TRBV5-4 to TRBJ1-1; the D is unclear. The CDR3 is made up of 15 amino acids. Germline CDR1 and CDR2: SGHNT and YYREEE (reference sequence). V lost 3 bases, J lost 0 bases, and 12 bases lay in between. As DNA, the CDR3 is TGTGCCAGCAGCTCTGGGAGCGACCTGAACACTGAAGCTTTCTTT. This sequence encodes CASSSGSDLNTEAFF. Full variable domain (remainder filled in from reference TRBV5-4 and TRBJ1-1): ETGVTQSPTHLIKTRGQQVTLRCSSQSGHNTVSWYQQALGQGPQFIFQYYREEENGRGNFPPRFSGLQFPNYSSELNVNALELDDSALYLCASSSGSDLNTEAFFGQGTRLTVV.